This TCR beta chain was captured by sequencing in a study of metastatic and nonmetastatic thyroid tumors. The CDR3 contains 13 residues. The germline V and J ends were trimmed by 7 bases and 7 bases, with 16 bases remaining between them. Among the patients, none had received any treatment before thyroid surgery. This clone appeared many times. A read error is possible here, since a much larger clone lies one base away. Original processing notes: Clinicopathological groups of papillary thyroid cancer showed CDR3 differences that were used to build a distant-metastasis classifier. TCRdb re-called clones via MiXCR from the PCR reads. TCRdb, rather than the study authors, made the V and J calls. The sample has about 23,000 clones, around 30% seen once; the top ten hold 5.4%.

The clonotype was recovered from a female donor with papillary thyroid cancer or a benign thyroid nodule (not recorded which). Some clones in this sample may be carry-over from other donors' samples. The rearrangement joins TRBV12-3 or TRBV12-4 to TRBJ1-1; D is unresolved. The sample was tumor tissue. The CDR3 nucleotides read TGTGCCAGCACCATATCGATAGGGATTGAAGCTTTCTTT. Protein product: CASTISIGIEAFF.